This entry lists 15 T cell receptor beta chains sequenced from one sample in a study of T cell responses to AZD1222 COVID-19 vaccine. Clones were sequenced by immunoSEQ multiplex PCR, and TCRdb holds only the in-frame ones, with some missing. The repertoire includes 100,000 to 120,000 clones, 70% to 90% of them detected once, and less than 6.5% sits in the top ten. Material: peripheral blood, obtained 28 days after the second AZD1222 dose. Receptor source: an adult who received the AZD1222 COVID-19 vaccine.

The gene calls are TRBV10-2 and TRBJ1-2; D remains unclear. V was cut by 0 bases and J by 4 bases, with 15 bases left in between. This CDR3 has 16 amino acids. Germline values: CDR1 WSHSY, CDR2 SAAADI. The CDR3 reads CASSESTISSIYGYTF. The CDR3 DNA sequence: TGCGCCAGCAGTGAGTCGACCATTAGCAGTATCTATGGCTACACCTTC.

The V gene is TRBV2, the J gene TRBJ2-3; TRBD1 is a possible D gene (5 bases). Germline values: CDR1 SNHLY, CDR2 FYNNEI. Trimming shortened V by 7 bases and J by 4 bases, and 12 bases separated the two germline ends. The CDR3 has 13 amino acids. The CDR3 is CASKEQGSDTQYF. CDR3 nucleotide sequence: TGTGCCAGCAAGGAGCAGGGTTCAGATACGCAGTATTTT.

The chain employs TRBV27 and TRBJ1-1; D unclear. V shed 4 bases and J shed 9 bases, with 18 bases lying between them. Germline assignment: CDR1 MNHEY and CDR2 SMNVEV (reference sequence). CDR3 length equals 14 residues. This CDR3 reads CASSSEAGLDKAFF. DNA of the CDR3: TGTGCCAGCAGTTCCGAAGCCGGACTGGATAAAGCTTTCTTT.

The chain combines TRBV15 with TRBJ2-1; the match to TRBD1 covers 8 bases. The ends lost 3 bases at V and 7 bases at J; junction bases unmatched: 2. In germline, CDR1 is LNHNV, CDR2 YYDKDF (reference sequence). The CDR3 runs 13 residues. The CDR3: CATSRDRANEQFF. The CDR3, as DNA: TGTGCCACCAGCAGGGACAGGGCGAATGAGCAGTTCTTC.

The chain carries TRBV5-1 and TRBJ2-3; TRBD1 agrees at 9 bases. The CDR3 spans 15 residues. CDR1 SGHRS and CDR2 YFSETQ come from the germline V gene. Unmatched junction bases numbered 9, after V lost 6 bases and J lost 4 bases. CDR3 region: CASTSLGQGSDTQYF. The DNA of the CDR3 is TGCGCCAGCACATCTCTAGGACAGGGGTCAGATACGCAGTATTTT.

This clone was seen a single time. The chain carries TRBV10-3 and TRBJ1-2; 7 nucleotides agree with TRBD1. Germline CDR1 is ENHRY and CDR2 is SYGVKD. V trimming: 7 bases; J trimming: 10 bases; junction bases outside the gene matches: 9. The CDR3 has 12 residues. The DNA for the CDR3 is TGTGCCATCACCGGGGGGACAGAAGCCTACACCTTC. Protein product: CAITGGTEAYTF.

The rearrangement links TRBV9 to TRBJ2-5; either TRBD1 or TRBD2 may supply D (6 bases each). Trimming cost V 3 bases and J 5 bases, with 17 bases left between them. CDR1 is SGDLS, CDR2 YYNGEE, per germline. This CDR3 contains 15 residues. The CDR3 nucleotides read TGTGCCAGCAGCGGCGGGGCAGGGGAGTTGGAGACCCAGTACTTC. This encodes CASSGGAGELETQYF.

This chain connects TRBV27 to TRBJ2-7, with TRBD2 identical over 9 bases. CDR1 is MNHEY, CDR2 SMNVEV, per germline (reference sequence). The CDR3 loop spans 17 amino acids. V shed 6 bases, J shed 4 bases, and the junction held 16 bases outside the gene matches. The CDR3 here is CASRTGQRAGGTYEQYF. CDR3 nucleotides: TGTGCCAGCAGGACAGGTCAAAGAGCGGGGGGTACTTACGAGCAGTACTTC.

The rearrangement uses TRBV3-1 (or the pseudogene TRBV3-2) and TRBJ2-5; weak D call: TRBD2 (6 bases). Germline V gene data show CDR1 as LGHDT and CDR2 as YNNKEL (reference sequence). The CDR3 contains 16 residues. Trimming shortened V by 0 bases and J by 1 base, and 12 bases separated the two germline ends. CDR3 region: CASSQEYPAGQETQYF. Written as DNA, the CDR3 is TGTGCCAGCAGCCAAGAGTACCCAGCGGGCCAAGAGACCCAGTACTTC.

The V gene is TRBV15, the J gene TRBJ2-1; D is possibly TRBD2 (5 bases). The CDR3 has 14 amino acids. From germline, CDR1 is LNHNV and CDR2 YYDKDF (reference sequence). V was cut by 0 bases and J by 8 bases, with 11 bases left in between. The DNA of the CDR3 is TGTGCCACCAGCAGAGATCGGGGAGCGGATGAGCAGTTCTTC. Its protein is CATSRDRGADEQFF.

This chain connects TRBV3-1 (or the pseudogene TRBV3-2) to TRBJ1-1; maybe TRBD1 (5 bases). The CDR3 sequence is 16 residues long. The V and J ends lost 2 bases and 5 bases respectively, with 18 bases between them. Germline V gene lookup returns CDR1 LGHDT and CDR2 YNNKEL (reference sequence). CDR3 residues: CASSQRGDGPGTEAFF. The DNA of the CDR3 is TGTGCCAGCAGCCAAAGAGGGGACGGTCCAGGGACTGAAGCTTTCTTT.

For the CDR3, the DNA is TGTGCCAGTAGGCTCATAGAGCGAAATTCACCCCTCCACTTT. This gives the protein CASRLIERNSPLHF. The rearrangement uses TRBV19 and TRBJ1-6; D not resolved. The CDR3 extends over 14 amino acids. CDR1 is LNHDA, CDR2 SQIVND, per germline (reference sequence). Trimming shortened V by 6 bases and J by 7 bases, and 13 bases separated the two germline ends.

The V gene is TRBV2, the J gene TRBJ2-7; weak D call: TRBD1 (5 bases). Germline CDR1 and CDR2: SNHLY and FYNNEI. V lost 6 bases, J lost 9 bases, and 12 bases lay in between. The CDR3 covers 11 residues. The CDR3 is CASRSGSVQYF. The CDR3 nucleotides read TGTGCCAGCAGGTCAGGGTCCGTGCAGTACTTC. Full variable domain (outside the CDR3, taken from reference TRBV2 and TRBJ2-7): EPEVTQTPSHQVTQMGQEVILRCVPISNHLYFYWYRQILGQKVEFLVSFYNNEISEKSEIFDDQFSVERPDGSNFTLKIRSTKLEDSAMYFCASRSGSVQYFGPGTRLTVT.

The V gene is TRBV29-1, the J gene TRBJ1-2; a possible D gene is TRBD1 (6 bases). Trimming stripped 4 bases from V and 6 bases from J, with 15 bases between. The CDR3 has 13 residues. Germline values: CDR1 SQVTM, CDR2 ANQGSEA. CDR3 sequence: CSVALDGQHGYTF. The DNA of the CDR3 is TGCAGCGTTGCCTTGGACGGACAGCATGGCTACACCTTC.

This chain connects TRBV7-2 to TRBJ2-7; D gene uncertain. The CDR3 runs 16 residues. Trimming took 3 bases from V and 2 from J, leaving 17 bases between them. The germline V gene encodes CDR1 SGHTA and CDR2 FQGNSA. CDR3: CASSFVSHTNTYEQYF. The CDR3 DNA sequence: TGTGCCAGCAGCTTTGTAAGTCACACAAACACCTACGAGCAGTACTTC.